The source of this T cell receptor (beta chain) is a study of response to subunit inactivated influenza vaccine. General study points: Authors suggested each seasonal influenza vaccination recruits few new T cells.

Germline V CDR1 and CDR2: MGHRA, YSYEKL. Trimming removed 1 base from V and 5 bases from J, with 14 bases in between. The CDR3 is 16 residues long. TCRdb fed the RT-PCR reads into MiXCR, producing one record per CDR3 protein. The repertoire holds 430,000 or so distinct CDR3 sequences, with 9.5% to 13% as singletons. On this clonotype itself: As yet, its antigen is unknown.

The specimen was PBMCs from blood, collected roughly 45 days after vaccination. The chain carries TRBV4-1 and TRBJ2-2; weak D call: TRBD1 (7 bases). This clonotype originated in a man aged 45-60 years who received an inactivated influenza vaccine. The CDR3 DNA reads TGCGCCAGCAGCCAAGCCGCAGGGGGGTGGACCGGGGAGCTGTTTTTT. Protein product: CASSQAAGGWTGELFF.